The sequence of this T cell receptor beta chain was determined in a study of control samples from healthy donors and cancer patients (TCRdb year 2020). This clone was observed once. Its target antigen remains unknown. It has no much larger one-base neighbor in the sample; base qualities were not kept. Libraries were constructed by the immunoSEQ multiplex PCR assay. TCRdb took this table from immuneACCESS and kept in-frame rearrangements with V and J called. Such tables lack part of the clones; where checked against another copy, unresolved V genes explain under half of the gap, and the rest is unexplained. A total of 400,000 to 450,000 clones appear in this sample, 90% of them only once. The biggest ten clones account for 5.5% to 7.5% of the sample. Unmatched junction bases come to 2, with V trimmed by 1 base and J by 3 bases. CDR1 and CDR2 are drawn from the germline V gene: MNHNS, SASEGT. From the cysteine up to the phenylalanine, the CDR3 has a length of 14 residues. CDR3 DNA is the only sequence kept; it has 42 bases, read in frame from the first base.

The chain is made from TRBV6-1 and TRBJ2-7; 8 nucleotides in the junction match TRBD1. The clonotype originates from a man aged 40-55 years with head and neck cancer. Sequenced: PBMCs. The CDR3 protein sequence reads: CASSEDDRGYEQYF. The nucleotide sequence is TGTGCCAGCAGTGAAGATGACAGGGGCTACGAGCAGTACTTC.